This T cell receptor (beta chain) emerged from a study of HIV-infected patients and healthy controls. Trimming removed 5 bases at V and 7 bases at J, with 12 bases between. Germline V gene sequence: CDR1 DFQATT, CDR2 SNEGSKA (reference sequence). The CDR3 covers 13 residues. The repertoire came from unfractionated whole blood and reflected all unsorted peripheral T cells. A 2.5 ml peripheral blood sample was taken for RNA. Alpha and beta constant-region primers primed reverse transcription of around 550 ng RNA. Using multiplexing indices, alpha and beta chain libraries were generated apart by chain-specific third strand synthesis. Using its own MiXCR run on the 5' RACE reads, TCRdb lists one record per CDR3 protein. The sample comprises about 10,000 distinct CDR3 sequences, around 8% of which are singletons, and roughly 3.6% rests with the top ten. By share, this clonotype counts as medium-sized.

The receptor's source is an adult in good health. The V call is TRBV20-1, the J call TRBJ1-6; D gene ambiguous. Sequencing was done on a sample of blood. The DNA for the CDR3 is TGCAGTGCTCCGGCGCAGAGGAATTCACCCCTCCACTTT. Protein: CSAPAQRNSPLHF.